A single sample gave rise to the 7 T cell receptor beta chains below, sequenced in a study of glioma-infiltrating T cells after dendritic cell vaccination (dated by TCRdb to the mid-2010s). Library prep was done by the immunoSEQ multiplex PCR assay. TCRdb re-hosts the immuneACCESS table, in-frame sequences only. Its copies lack some clones; in the studies checked, an unresolved V gene accounts for under half of them, and the cause for the rest is not known. The sample has some 91,000 clones on record, around four fifths of them singletons. The ten largest clonotypes hold 2% to 2.5% of the sample. This sample's time point label indicates: after dendritic cell vaccination, including at tumor progression/relapse. Material: blood, obtained after dendritic cell vaccination. The receptor source for this set is a human donor with glioblastoma.

The CDR3 protein is CAISEDSSGNTIYF. As DNA, the CDR3 is TGTGCCATCAGCGAAGATAGCTCTGGAAACACCATATATTTT. V usage is TRBV10-3 and J usage is TRBJ1-3; D remains ambiguous. Germline assignment: CDR1 ENHRY and CDR2 SYGVKD. The CDR3 has 14 residues. The V end was cut by 6 bases, the J end by 0 bases, with 9 bases between.

V usage is TRBV5-1 and J usage is TRBJ1-2; the match to TRBD1 covers 9 bases. The germline V gene has CDR1 SGHRS and CDR2 YFSETQ. V trimming: 2 bases; J trimming: 7 bases; junction bases outside the gene matches: 9. The CDR3 is 15 residues long. CDR3 in DNA: TGCGCCAGCAGCTTAGTCGGGACAGGGTCTGGTGGCTACACCTTC. Its translation is CASSLVGTGSGGYTF.

J is TRBJ2-3 and V is TRBV2; 12 bases fit TRBD2. J gave up 0 bases and V 7 bases, and 5 bases lay outside the gene matches. CDR3 length: 16 amino acids. From germline, CDR1 is SNHLY and CDR2 FYNNEI. DNA of the CDR3: TGTGCCAGCACCCTAGCGGGAGGGCCCAGCACAGATACGCAGTATTTT. Translating it yields CASTLAGGPSTDTQYF. Full variable domain (missing parts from reference TRBV2 and TRBJ2-3): EPEVTQTPSHQVTQMGQEVILRCVPISNHLYFYWYRQILGQKVEFLVSFYNNEISEKSEIFDDQFSVERPDGSNFTLKIRSTKLEDSAMYFCASTLAGGPSTDTQYFGPGTRLTVL.

This chain joins TRBV10-3 and TRBJ1-1, with TRBD1 matching over 7 bases. Germline V gene lookup returns CDR1 ENHRY and CDR2 SYGVKD. V was clipped by 6 bases and J by 1 base; unmatched bases: 11. This CDR3 comprises 16 residues. Here the CDR3 reads CAIRGDFKGANTEAFF. Here the CDR3 DNA reads TGTGCCATCAGGGGGGACTTTAAGGGGGCGAACACTGAAGCTTTCTTT.

The chain couples TRBV4-1 to TRBJ2-4; 7 positions match TRBD1. Trimming at V came to 0 bases and at J to 0 bases, leaving 2 bases not matched to a gene. Germline V CDR1 and CDR2: MGHRA, YSYEKL. There are 16 residues in the CDR3. CDR3 residues: CASSQDQGVAKNIQYF. As DNA, the CDR3 is TGCGCCAGCAGCCAAGATCAGGGGGTAGCCAAAAACATTCAGTACTTC.

This chain uses TRBV4-2 with TRBJ2-3, with TRBD1 matching 7 bases. J lost 1 base, V lost 0 bases, and 16 bases had no gene match. The CDR3 covers 20 residues. In germline, CDR1 is LGHNA, CDR2 YNFKEQ. Here the CDR3 DNA reads TGTGCCAGCAGCCAAGACTATAGGACAGGCCCCATCCGGGGCACAGATACGCAGTATTTT. Translation: CASSQDYRTGPIRGTDTQYF.

The chain has TRBV9 and TRBJ2-5, with D tentatively TRBD2 (5 bases). Germline V gene data show CDR1 as SGDLS and CDR2 as YYNGEE. The V gene lost 4 bases and the J gene lost 4 bases, with 14 bases spanning the gap. This CDR3 contains 14 residues. This CDR3 reads CASSPRVRGETQYF. The CDR3 DNA sequence: TGTGCCAGCAGCCCCCGGGTCCGGGGAGAGACCCAGTACTTC.